These 18 T cell receptor beta chains were all obtained from the same sample, sequenced in a study of shared clonotypes between healthy human individuals. The method was immunoSEQ multiplex PCR; TCRdb's version includes in-frame clones alone and lacks a portion of them. Of some 2,000,000 clones in the sample, about 94% were seen once. Terminally differentiated effector memory CD45RA+ cells were left out of the naive CD8 fraction, which was CD45RO-negative and positively selected for CCR7. Sequencing was carried out using naive CD8+ T cells sorted from blood. The receptors were gathered from a man aged 18-30 years in good health.

This chain connects TRBV5-6 to TRBJ2-7, with unresolved D. The CDR3 has 16 residues. The germline V gene encodes CDR1 SGHDT and CDR2 YYEEEE. V was cut by 3 bases and J by 2 bases, with 18 bases left in between. The CDR3 nucleotides are TGTGCCAGCAGCTGGACCTACTTAGGAAAAGCCTACGAGCAGTACTTC. Protein: CASSWTYLGKAYEQYF.

The CDR3 loop reads CASSLTSGIYEQYF. In DNA form, the CDR3 reads TGTGCCAGCAGCTTAACTAGCGGGATATACGAGCAGTACTTC. The J gene is TRBJ2-7, the V gene TRBV7-8; 10 bases are a match to TRBD2. CDR1 is SGHVS and CDR2 is FQNEAQ in the germline V gene. The CDR3 extends over 14 amino acids. After removal of 2 bases from V and 4 bases from J, the junction contained 2 bases not matched to a gene.

A single count supports this clone. Germline and junction disagree at one end, which may indicate a read error. V and J are TRBV7-7 and TRBJ2-5; 7 bases line up with TRBD1. Germline V lookup: CDR1 SSHAT, CDR2 FNYEAQ (reference sequence). The length of the CDR3 is 13 residues. The CDR3 protein is CASRGSGQETQYF. CDR3 nucleotides: TGTGCTAGCAGGGGGTCCGGGCAAGAGACCCAGTACTTC.

This clone was counted between two and nine times. The sample holds other DNA sequences that translate to the same CDR3. The chain has TRBV27 and TRBJ1-5; 8 nucleotides agree with TRBD1. V gave up 5 bases and J gave up 4 bases; unmatched junction bases: 4. There are 14 residues in the CDR3. Germline V gene sequence: CDR1 MNHEY, CDR2 SMNVEV (reference sequence). This CDR3 reads CASSLRQGNQPQHF. In nucleotides, the CDR3 is TGTGCCAGCAGTCTCCGACAGGGGAATCAGCCCCAGCATTTT.

The chain carries TRBV7-8 and TRBJ2-1; 8 bases match TRBD2. Trimming removed 2 bases from V and 1 base from J; junction bases left unmatched: 4. The CDR3 is 16 amino acids. CDR1 is SGHVS, CDR2 FQNEAQ, per germline. CDR3 nucleotide sequence: TGTGCCAGCAGCTTAATAAGCGGGAGATCCTACAATGAGCAGTTCTTC. Translated, it gives CASSLISGRSYNEQFF.

This rearrangement joins TRBV7-9 to TRBJ1-2; a weak D match, TRBD1 (6 bases). The CDR3 totals 13 residues. Per the germline V gene, CDR1 is SEHNR and CDR2 is FQNEAQ (reference sequence). The V end was cut by 5 bases, the J end by 3 bases, with 10 bases between. CDR3 region: CASSRDTDYGYTF. In nucleotides, the CDR3 is TGTGCCAGCAGCCGGGACACCGACTATGGCTACACCTTC.

This clone occurred once. For the CDR3, the DNA is TGTGCCAGCTCATCGCGGGAGAGCAATCAGCCCCAGCATTTT. Encoded protein: CASSSRESNQPQHF. The chain has TRBV18 and TRBJ1-5; D unresolved. The germline V gene has CDR1 KGHSH and CDR2 LQKENI. V was trimmed by 5 bases and J by 1 base, leaving 9 bases between them. The length of the CDR3 is 14 residues.

J is TRBJ1-1 and V is TRBV5-1, with D possibly TRBD1 on 5 matching bases. This CDR3 is built from 15 residues. V lost 0 bases and J lost 4, with 13 bases in between. CDR1 is SGHRS, CDR2 YFSETQ, per germline. CDR3 bases: TGCGCCAGCAGCTTGGGCAGGGAGGGAATCACTGAAGCTTTCTTT. Its translation is CASSLGREGITEAFF.

The chain joins TRBV6-1 to TRBJ2-7; 7 bases are shared with TRBD2. Germline V gives CDR1 MNHNS, CDR2 SASEGT. CDR3 size: 15 residues. The ends lost 2 bases at V and 4 bases at J; junction bases unmatched: 8. CDR3 bases: TGTGCCAGCAGTGAAATACTTGGGGGGGGATACGAGCAGTACTTC. This translates into CASSEILGGGYEQYF.

The V gene is TRBV6-5, the J gene TRBJ1-2; TRBD1 might be the D (6 bases). The V gene lost 5 bases and the J gene lost 5 bases, with 18 bases spanning the gap. The CDR3 is 15 residues long. Germline CDR1 MNHEY, CDR2 SVGAGI. The CDR3 protein is CASSLAQGTIYGYTF. DNA for the CDR3: TGTGCCAGCAGTCTGGCGCAGGGGACGATTTATGGCTACACCTTC.

The chain carries TRBV7-8 and TRBJ2-3; TRBD2 might be the D (6 bases). The CDR3 covers 16 residues. Germline V gives CDR1 SGHVS, CDR2 FQNEAQ. Between the trimmed V and J ends, which lost 1 base and 0 bases, there was a span of 11 bases. For the CDR3, the DNA is TGTGCCAGCAGCTTAGTTTGGCTAGCGAGCACAGATACGCAGTATTTT. Translated: CASSLVWLASTDTQYF. Looking up the rest from reference TRBV7-8 and TRBJ2-3 gives the full variable domain: GAGVSQSPRYKVAKRGQDVALRCDPISGHVSLFWYQQALGQGPEFLTYFQNEAQLDKSGLPSDRFFAERPEGSVSTLKIQRTQQEDSAVYLCASSLVWLASTDTQYFGPGTRLTVL.

J is TRBJ2-3 and V is TRBV5-4, with D perhaps TRBD2 (7 bases). This CDR3 spans 12 amino acids. V gave up 7 bases and J gave up 4 bases, with 10 bases separating them. Germline V gene sequence: CDR1 SGHNT, CDR2 YYREEE (reference sequence). DNA for the CDR3: TGTGCCAGCTGGGGGGGCTCAGATACGCAGTATTTT. This gives the protein CASWGGSDTQYF.

The gene calls are TRBV27 and TRBJ2-5; D not resolved. CDR1 and CDR2 (germline): MNHEY, SMNVEV (reference sequence). V was clipped by 3 bases and J by 4 bases, with 9 bases between them. The CDR3 runs to 13 residues. DNA for the CDR3: TGTGCCAGCAGTTTTAGTGCACGAGAGACCCAGTACTTC. Amino acid sequence: CASSFSARETQYF.

This clone has just a few counts. This sequence may be a read error, since a much larger clone differs from it by one base. This CDR3 is also generated by other DNA sequences in the sample. V gene TRBV6-5 combines with J gene TRBJ2-2; TRBD1 might be the D (6 bases). V was clipped by 2 bases and J by 3 bases, with 7 bases between them. The CDR3 covers 14 residues. Germline CDR1 is MNHEY and CDR2 is SVGAGI. DNA of the CDR3: TGTGCCAGCAGTTACGGACAGTACACCGGGGAGCTGTTTTTT. Its protein product is CASSYGQYTGELFF.

V usage is TRBV4-2 and J usage is TRBJ2-5; 8 bases fit TRBD2. The CDR3 sequence is 18 residues long. V dropped 2 bases and J dropped 0; count of bases not matched to a gene: 11. Germline V gives CDR1 LGHNA, CDR2 YNFKEQ. DNA for the CDR3: TGTGCCAGCAGCCAATACCTGTTGGTAGCGGGGTACCAAGAGACCCAGTACTTC. This codes for CASSQYLLVAGYQETQYF.

The V call is TRBV19, the J call TRBJ2-7, with TRBD1 matching over 9 bases. J was trimmed by 4 bases and V by 1 base; bases with no gene match: 5. From germline, CDR1 is LNHDA and CDR2 SQIVND (reference sequence). There are 15 residues in the CDR3. The CDR3 region is CASSIGSGTGYEQYF. CDR3 nucleotide sequence: TGTGCCAGTAGTATAGGTTCCGGGACAGGGTACGAGCAGTACTTC. Full variable domain (missing parts from reference TRBV19 and TRBJ2-7): DGGITQSPKYLFRKEGQNVTLSCEQNLNHDAMYWYRQDPGQGLRLIYYSQIVNDFQKGDIAEGYSVSREKKESFPLTVTSAQKNPTAFYLCASSIGSGTGYEQYFGPGTRLTVT.

This chain connects TRBV4-1 to TRBJ2-3, with 8 bases that match TRBD2. From germline, CDR1 is MGHRA and CDR2 YSYEKL. CDR3 size: 17 residues. V shed 0 bases, J shed 2 bases, and the junction held 7 bases outside the gene matches. The CDR3 nucleotides read TGCGCCAGCAGCCAAGATTTGACTAGCGCCCCCACAGATACGCAGTATTTT. It codes for CASSQDLTSAPTDTQYF.

The chain combines TRBV28 with TRBJ1-1; TRBD1 agrees at 9 bases. The CDR3 is 15 residues long. CDR1 is MDHEN, CDR2 SYDVKM, per germline. V was clipped by 5 bases and J by 4 bases; unmatched bases: 8. The CDR3 loop is CASSIPRDRVTEAFF. As DNA, the CDR3 is TGTGCCAGCAGTATCCCCCGGGACAGGGTCACTGAAGCTTTCTTT.